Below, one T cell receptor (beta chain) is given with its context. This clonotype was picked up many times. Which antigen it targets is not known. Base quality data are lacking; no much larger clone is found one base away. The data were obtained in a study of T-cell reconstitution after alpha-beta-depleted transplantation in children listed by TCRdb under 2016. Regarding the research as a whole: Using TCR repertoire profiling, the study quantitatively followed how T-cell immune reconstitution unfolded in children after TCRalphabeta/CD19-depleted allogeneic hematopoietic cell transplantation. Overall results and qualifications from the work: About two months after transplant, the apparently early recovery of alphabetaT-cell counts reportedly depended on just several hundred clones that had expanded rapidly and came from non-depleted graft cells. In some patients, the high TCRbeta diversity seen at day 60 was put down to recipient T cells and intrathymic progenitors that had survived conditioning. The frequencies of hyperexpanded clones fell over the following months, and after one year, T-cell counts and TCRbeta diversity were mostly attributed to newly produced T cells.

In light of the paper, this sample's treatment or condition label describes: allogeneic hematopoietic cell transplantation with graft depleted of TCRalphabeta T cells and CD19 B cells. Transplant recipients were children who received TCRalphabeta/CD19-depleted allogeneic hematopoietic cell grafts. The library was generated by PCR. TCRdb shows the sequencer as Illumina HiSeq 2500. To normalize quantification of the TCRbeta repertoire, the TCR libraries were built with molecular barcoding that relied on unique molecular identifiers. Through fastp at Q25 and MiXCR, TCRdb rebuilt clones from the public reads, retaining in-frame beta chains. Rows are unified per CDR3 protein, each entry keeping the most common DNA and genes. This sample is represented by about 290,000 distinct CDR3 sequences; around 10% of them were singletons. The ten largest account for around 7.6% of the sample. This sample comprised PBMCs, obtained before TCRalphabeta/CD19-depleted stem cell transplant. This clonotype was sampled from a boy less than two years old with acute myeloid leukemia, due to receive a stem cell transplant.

The base sequence is TGTGCCAGCAGTTACTCGATTCGGCTAGCTGTGCTGGAGCAGTTCTTC. This is translated as CASSYSIRLAVLEQFF. Rearrangement joined TRBV6-5 to TRBJ2-1; D gene: possibly TRBD2, on 5 matching bases. The cysteine opens and the phenylalanine closes a CDR3 of 16 amino acids. Only the CDR3 DNA stays, 48 bases, in frame from base 1. CDR1 and CDR2 were assigned from the germline V gene as MNHEY and SVGAGI. V is cut by 0 bases and J by 10 bases, and the space between the germline ends is 19 bases.